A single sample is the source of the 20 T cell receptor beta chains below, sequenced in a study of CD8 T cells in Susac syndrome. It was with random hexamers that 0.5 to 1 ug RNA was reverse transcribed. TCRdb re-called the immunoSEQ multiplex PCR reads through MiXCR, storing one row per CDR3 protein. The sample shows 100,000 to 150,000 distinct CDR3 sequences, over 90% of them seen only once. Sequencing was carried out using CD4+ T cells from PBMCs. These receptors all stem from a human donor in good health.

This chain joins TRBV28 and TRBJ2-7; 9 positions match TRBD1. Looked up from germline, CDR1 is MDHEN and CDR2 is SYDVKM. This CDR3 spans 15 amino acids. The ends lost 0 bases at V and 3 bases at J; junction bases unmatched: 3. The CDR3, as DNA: TGTGCCAGCAGTTTATGGACAGGGGGAATCTACGAGCAGTACTTC. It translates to CASSLWTGGIYEQYF.

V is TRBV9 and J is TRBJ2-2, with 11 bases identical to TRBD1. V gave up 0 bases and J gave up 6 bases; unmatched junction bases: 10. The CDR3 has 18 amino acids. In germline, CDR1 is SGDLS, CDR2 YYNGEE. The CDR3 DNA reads TGTGCCAGCAGCGTAGTCCCCCGGGACAGGGGGTCCCCCGGGGAGCTGTTTTTT. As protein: CASSVVPRDRGSPGELFF.

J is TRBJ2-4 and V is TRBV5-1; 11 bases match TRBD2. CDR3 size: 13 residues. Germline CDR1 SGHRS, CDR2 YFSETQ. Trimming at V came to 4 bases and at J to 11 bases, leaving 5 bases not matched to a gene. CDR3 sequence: CASSPGLAGFQYF. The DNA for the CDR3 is TGCGCCAGCAGCCCCGGACTAGCGGGTTTTCAGTACTTC.

CDR3 region: CASTESTNWNIQYF. For the CDR3, the DNA is TGTGCCAGTACCGAATCGACGAACTGGAACATTCAGTACTTC. J is TRBJ2-4 and V is TRBV19; no firm D call. Trimming left V 7 bases short and J 7 bases short, with 17 bases between. Germline V gene data show CDR1 as LNHDA and CDR2 as SQIVND (reference sequence). The CDR3 consists of 14 residues.

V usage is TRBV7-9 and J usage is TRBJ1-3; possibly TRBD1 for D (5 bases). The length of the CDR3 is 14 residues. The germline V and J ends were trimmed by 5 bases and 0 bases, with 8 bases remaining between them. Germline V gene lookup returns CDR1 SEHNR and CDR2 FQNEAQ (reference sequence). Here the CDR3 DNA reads TGTGCCAGCAGCCCCGGACACTCTGGAAACACCATATATTTT. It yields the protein CASSPGHSGNTIYF. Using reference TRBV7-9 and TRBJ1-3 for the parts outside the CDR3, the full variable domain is DTGVSQNPRHKITKRGQNVTFRCDPISEHNRLYWYRQTLGQGPEFLTYFQNEAQLEKSRLLSDRFSAERPKGSFSTLEIQRTEQGDSAMYLCASSPGHSGNTIYFGEGSWLTVV.

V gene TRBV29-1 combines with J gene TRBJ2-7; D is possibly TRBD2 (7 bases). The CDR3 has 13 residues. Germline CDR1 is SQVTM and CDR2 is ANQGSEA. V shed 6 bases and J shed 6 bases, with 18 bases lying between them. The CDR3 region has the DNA TGCAGCGTGTTGGGGGGGGCATTAAGCGAGCAGTACTTC. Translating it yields CSVLGGALSEQYF.

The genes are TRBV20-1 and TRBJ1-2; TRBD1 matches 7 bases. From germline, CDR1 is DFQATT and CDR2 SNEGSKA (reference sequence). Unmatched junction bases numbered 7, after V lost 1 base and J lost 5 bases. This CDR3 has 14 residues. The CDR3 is CSARAGTALYGYTF. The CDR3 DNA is TGCAGTGCTAGAGCCGGGACAGCCCTATATGGCTACACCTTC.

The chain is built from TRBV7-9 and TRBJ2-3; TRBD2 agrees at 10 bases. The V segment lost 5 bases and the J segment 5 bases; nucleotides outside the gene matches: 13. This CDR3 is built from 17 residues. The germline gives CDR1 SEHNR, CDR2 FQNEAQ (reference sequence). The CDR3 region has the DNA TGTGCCAGCAGCGGGAAACGTCTAGCGGGAGCGGAAGATACGCAGTATTTT. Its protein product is CASSGKRLAGAEDTQYF. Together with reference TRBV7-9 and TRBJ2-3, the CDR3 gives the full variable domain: DTGVSQNPRHKITKRGQNVTFRCDPISEHNRLYWYRQTLGQGPEFLTYFQNEAQLEKSRLLSDRFSAERPKGSFSTLEIQRTEQGDSAMYLCASSGKRLAGAEDTQYFGPGTRLTVL.

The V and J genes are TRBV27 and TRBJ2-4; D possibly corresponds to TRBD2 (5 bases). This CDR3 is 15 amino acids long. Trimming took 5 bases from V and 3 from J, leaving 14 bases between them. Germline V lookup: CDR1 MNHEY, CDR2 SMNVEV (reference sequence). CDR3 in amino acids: CASSGLTDFKNIQYF. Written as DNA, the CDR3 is TGTGCCAGCAGTGGCCTGACGGACTTCAAAAACATTCAGTACTTC.

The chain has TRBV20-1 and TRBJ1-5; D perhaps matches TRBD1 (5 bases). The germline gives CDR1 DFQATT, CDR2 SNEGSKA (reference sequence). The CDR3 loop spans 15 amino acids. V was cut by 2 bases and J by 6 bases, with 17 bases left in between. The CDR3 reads CSARNHEGRVQPQHF. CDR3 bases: TGCAGTGCTAGAAACCACGAGGGACGGGTTCAGCCCCAGCATTTT.

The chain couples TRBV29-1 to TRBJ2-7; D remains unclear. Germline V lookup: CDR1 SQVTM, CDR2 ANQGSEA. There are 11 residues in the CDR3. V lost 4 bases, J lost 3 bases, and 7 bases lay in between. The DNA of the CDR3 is TGCAGCGTTGGGCGGTTCTACGAGCAGTACTTC. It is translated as CSVGRFYEQYF.

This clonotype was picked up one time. CDR3 region: CSATTWVENEQYF. CDR3 DNA sequence: TGCAGTGCGACCACATGGGTGGAGAACGAGCAGTACTTC. V and J are TRBV20-1 and TRBJ2-7; D is ambiguous. Germline CDR1 DFQATT, CDR2 SNEGSKA (reference sequence). The CDR3 loop spans 13 amino acids. V was shortened by 6 bases and J by 5 bases, with 17 bases between the two germline ends.

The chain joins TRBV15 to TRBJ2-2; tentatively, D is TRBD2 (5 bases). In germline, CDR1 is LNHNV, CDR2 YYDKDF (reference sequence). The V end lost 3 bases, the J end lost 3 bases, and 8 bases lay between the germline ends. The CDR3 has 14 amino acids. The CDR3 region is CATSRRVDTGELFF. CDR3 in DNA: TGTGCCACCAGCAGGCGGGTAGACACCGGGGAGCTGTTTTTT.

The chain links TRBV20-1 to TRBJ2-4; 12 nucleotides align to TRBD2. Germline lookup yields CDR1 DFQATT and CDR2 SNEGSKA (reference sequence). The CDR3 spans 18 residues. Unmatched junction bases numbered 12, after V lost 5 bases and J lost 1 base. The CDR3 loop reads CSARLAGVFAYAKNIQYF. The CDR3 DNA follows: TGCAGTGCTCGACTAGCGGGAGTTTTCGCGTATGCCAAAAACATTCAGTACTTC.

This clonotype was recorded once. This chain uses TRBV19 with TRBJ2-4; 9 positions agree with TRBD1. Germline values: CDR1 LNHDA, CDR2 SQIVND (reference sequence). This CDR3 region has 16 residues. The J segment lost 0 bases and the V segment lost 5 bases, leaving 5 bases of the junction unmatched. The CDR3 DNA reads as TGTGCCAGTAGTCTCGGGACAGGGCTAGCCAAAAACATTCAGTACTTC. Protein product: CASSLGTGLAKNIQYF.

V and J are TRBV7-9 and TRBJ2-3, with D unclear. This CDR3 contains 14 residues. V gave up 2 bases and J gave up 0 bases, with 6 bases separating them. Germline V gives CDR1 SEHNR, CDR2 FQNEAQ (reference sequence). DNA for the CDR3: TGTGCCAGCAGCTTAAGTGGCAGCACAGATACGCAGTATTTT. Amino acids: CASSLSGSTDTQYF.

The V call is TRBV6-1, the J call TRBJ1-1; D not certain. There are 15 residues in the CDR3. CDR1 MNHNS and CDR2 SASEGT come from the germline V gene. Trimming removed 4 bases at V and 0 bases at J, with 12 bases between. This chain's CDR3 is CASSGRLNVNTEAFF. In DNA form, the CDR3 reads TGTGCCAGCAGTGGTAGACTTAATGTGAACACTGAAGCTTTCTTT.

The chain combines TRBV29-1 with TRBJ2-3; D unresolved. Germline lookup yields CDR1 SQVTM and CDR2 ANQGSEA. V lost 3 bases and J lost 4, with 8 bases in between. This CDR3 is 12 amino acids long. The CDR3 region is CSVDREADTQYF. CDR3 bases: TGCAGCGTTGATAGAGAGGCAGATACGCAGTATTTT.

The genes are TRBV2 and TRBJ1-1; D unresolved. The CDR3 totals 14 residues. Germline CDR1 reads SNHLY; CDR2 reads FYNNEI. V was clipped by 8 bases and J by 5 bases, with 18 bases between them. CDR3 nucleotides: TGTGCCAGCCATGGCGAGGTGACGGGGACTGAAGCTTTCTTT. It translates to CASHGEVTGTEAFF.

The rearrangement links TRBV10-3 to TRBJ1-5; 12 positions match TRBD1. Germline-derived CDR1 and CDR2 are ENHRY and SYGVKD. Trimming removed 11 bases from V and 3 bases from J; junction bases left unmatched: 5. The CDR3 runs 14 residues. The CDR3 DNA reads TGTGCCGCTGGGACAGGGGGCGACAATCAGCCCCAGCATTTT. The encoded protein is CAAGTGGDNQPQHF.